Each of the 31 T cell receptor beta chains below was sequenced from the same sample in a study of blood T cell repertoires in COVID-19 (dated by TCRdb to about 2020). Libraries were made using the immunoSEQ multiplex PCR assay. Not all clones reach the TCRdb copy of this immuneACCESS table, which keeps in-frame sequences only. Checked studies attribute under half of the gap to unresolved V genes and leave the rest unexplained. The sample data list fewer than 85,000 clones, and around 80% of these were observed just once. Jointly, the top ten make up about 30% of the sample. The sample consisted of peripheral blood. Receptors were obtained from a man aged 55-75 years with active or convalescent COVID-19.

The V and J genes are TRBV5-1 and TRBJ1-6, with D perhaps matching TRBD1 (5 bases). The V and J ends lost 4 bases and 7 bases respectively, with 15 bases between them. There are 15 residues in the CDR3. The germline V gene encodes CDR1 SGHRS and CDR2 YFSETQ. In nucleotides, the CDR3 is TGCGCCAGCAGCATTGACAGTCCCCGAAATTCACCCCTCCACTTT. Protein: CASSIDSPRNSPLHF.

The V call is TRBV6-5, the J call TRBJ2-1, with TRBD1 identical over 8 bases. In germline, CDR1 is MNHEY, CDR2 SVGAGI. The CDR3 spans 14 residues. With V trimmed by 10 bases and J by 6 bases, 11 bases remained unmatched. The CDR3 loop is CATARDRYINEQFF. In DNA, the CDR3 is TGTGCCACCGCCCGGGACAGGTATATCAATGAGCAGTTCTTC.

The chain links TRBV6-5 to TRBJ2-3; the match to TRBD2 covers 9 bases. Germline V gene sequence: CDR1 MNHEY, CDR2 SVGAGI. The J segment lost 6 bases and the V segment lost 3 bases, leaving 7 bases of the junction unmatched. CDR3 length: 15 residues. The CDR3 reads CASSYSGGRGDTQYF. The CDR3 nucleotides read TGTGCCAGCAGTTATAGCGGGGGCCGGGGCGATACGCAGTATTTT.

This clone has just one count. J is TRBJ2-1 and V is TRBV27; 7 positions match TRBD1. Per the germline V gene, CDR1 is MNHEY and CDR2 is SMNVEV (reference sequence). V lost 2 bases and J lost 4; bases outside the gene matches: 5. The CDR3 sequence is 15 residues long. The CDR3 region is CASSLDRALYNEQFF. Here the CDR3 DNA reads TGTGCCAGCAGTTTAGACAGGGCCTTGTACAATGAGCAGTTCTTC.

This clone was detected only a few times. The chain joins TRBV9 to TRBJ2-5, with D possibly matching TRBD2 (6 bases). Germline lookup yields CDR1 SGDLS and CDR2 YYNGEE. The ends were cut back, 3 bases at V and 5 bases at J, with 23 bases in the middle. This CDR3 is built from 17 residues. Here the CDR3 DNA reads TGTGCCAGCAGCGACGAGGGTGGCCTCCGACGGGGGGAGACCCAGTACTTC. Translation: CASSDEGGLRRGETQYF.

The chain uses TRBV7-3 and TRBJ2-3; 16 nucleotides line up with TRBD2. This CDR3 contains 17 residues. V lost 2 bases and J lost 4; bases outside the gene matches: 3. Germline values: CDR1 SGHTA, CDR2 FQGTGA. The DNA for the CDR3 is TGTGCCAGCAGCTTAGGGACTAGCGGGGGGGCCGCAGATACGCAGTATTTT. Its protein is CASSLGTSGGAADTQYF.

The CDR3 here is CASSYSPARGNTEAFF. CDR3 nucleotides: TGTGCCAGCAGTTACTCACCGGCACGGGGGAACACTGAAGCTTTCTTT. The V gene is TRBV6-5, the J gene TRBJ1-1; D is unresolved. The CDR3 runs 16 residues. V was cut by 0 bases and J by 1 base, with 12 bases left in between. Per the germline V gene, CDR1 is MNHEY and CDR2 is SVGAGI.

The chain joins TRBV6-5 to TRBJ2-1; 11 nucleotides agree with TRBD2. V lost 0 bases and J lost 7; bases outside the gene matches: 5. This CDR3 region has 16 residues. Germline V lookup: CDR1 MNHEY, CDR2 SVGAGI. The CDR3 loop is CASSYSLLAGDNEQFF. Written as DNA, the CDR3 is TGTGCCAGCAGTTACTCCTTACTAGCGGGGGATAATGAGCAGTTCTTC.

The rearrangement links TRBV18 to TRBJ2-5; possibly TRBD2 for D (6 bases). V dropped 2 bases and J dropped 8 bases, with 12 bases sitting between them. The CDR3 is 13 amino acids. Germline CDR1 and CDR2: KGHSH and LQKENI. CDR3 sequence (DNA): TGTGCCAGCTCACCAAAACACGGGGGAACCCAGTACTTC. As protein: CASSPKHGGTQYF.

The gene calls are TRBV5-4 and TRBJ2-7; TRBD1 matches 9 bases. V lost 3 bases and J lost 6; bases outside the gene matches: 1. CDR1 is SGHNT and CDR2 is YYREEE in the germline V gene (reference sequence). This CDR3 has 12 amino acids. CDR3 sequence (DNA): TGTGCCAGCAGCTGGGACAGGGTCGAGCAGTACTTC. This codes for CASSWDRVEQYF.

The chain carries TRBV2 and TRBJ1-2, with 9 nucleotides matching TRBD1. The germline V gene encodes CDR1 SNHLY and CDR2 FYNNEI. The CDR3 contains 15 residues. V lost 3 bases and J lost 2; bases outside the gene matches: 4. Here the CDR3 reads CASSEPGTGNYGYTF. DNA for the CDR3: TGTGCCAGCAGTGAGCCCGGGACAGGGAACTATGGCTACACCTTC.

The chain carries TRBV28 and TRBJ1-3, with TRBD1 as a possible D gene (6 bases). Germline CDR1 reads MDHEN; CDR2 reads SYDVKM. V was pared by 4 bases and J by 0 bases, with 19 bases between. CDR3 size: 18 residues. The CDR3 reads CASSSTPRGAFSGNTIYF. Written as DNA, the CDR3 is TGTGCCAGCAGTTCAACCCCTCGGGGGGCCTTCTCTGGAAACACCATATATTTT.

This clone occurred once. The chain couples TRBV27 to TRBJ2-1; 9 bases are shared with TRBD2. The trim removed 4 bases at V and 2 bases at J, leaving 18 bases unmatched. Germline CDR1 reads MNHEY; CDR2 reads SMNVEV (reference sequence). This CDR3 has 20 residues. CDR3: CASSSPSFFVAGAPYNEQFF. CDR3 DNA: TGTGCCAGCAGTTCCCCATCCTTCTTTGTAGCGGGGGCCCCCTACAATGAGCAGTTCTTC.

This clone was seen more than once but under ten times. This chain connects TRBV5-1 to TRBJ1-5, with D perhaps TRBD1 (5 bases). This CDR3 has 13 residues. From germline, CDR1 is SGHRS and CDR2 YFSETQ. Trimming pared 0 bases from V and 4 bases from J, leaving 5 bases between. The CDR3 sequence: CASSLAGNQPQHF. The CDR3 DNA sequence: TGCGCCAGCAGCTTGGCAGGGAATCAGCCCCAGCATTTT.

There are a few counts of this clone. The chain recombines TRBV10-1 with TRBJ1-3; D is unresolved. Trimming took off 7 bases at V and 1 base at J, with 11 bases between the two ends. Germline V gene sequence: CDR1 WNHNN, CDR2 SYGVQD (reference sequence). CDR3 length: 14 amino acids. CDR3 sequence: CASNDRDSGNTIYF. For the CDR3, the DNA is TGCGCCAGCAATGACCGCGATTCTGGAAACACCATATATTTT.

In this sample, this clone turned up once. V usage is TRBV6-5 and J usage is TRBJ2-3, with 12 positions matching TRBD1. Trimming at V came to 2 bases and at J to 10 bases, leaving 10 bases not matched to a gene. CDR3 length: 16 residues. Germline CDR1 is MNHEY and CDR2 is SVGAGI. CDR3 sequence reads: CASSYLGQGANVAQYF. The CDR3 DNA sequence: TGTGCCAGCAGTTACCTGGGACAGGGGGCCAATGTGGCGCAGTATTTT.

The chain recombines TRBV5-4 with TRBJ1-2, with D possibly TRBD1 on 6 matching bases. CDR3 length equals 15 residues. The germline CDR1 and CDR2 sequences are SGHNT and YYREEE (reference sequence). V was cut by 1 base and J by 3 bases, with 13 bases left in between. In DNA, the CDR3 is TGTGCCAGCAGCTTGACAGGGAGTTTCGACTATGGCTACACCTTC. Its protein product is CASSLTGSFDYGYTF.

The CDR3 coding sequence is TGTGCCAGCAGCCAAGAGGGCCTACAGGGCTACGAGCAGTACTTC. Amino acid sequence: CASSQEGLQGYEQYF. V usage is TRBV3-1 (or the pseudogene TRBV3-2) and J usage is TRBJ2-7, with D possibly matching TRBD1 (6 bases). V lost 0 bases and J lost 3, with 12 bases in between. Germline assignment: CDR1 LGHDT and CDR2 YNNKEL (reference sequence). The length of the CDR3 is 15 residues.

This chain links TRBV7-6 with TRBJ1-3; D possibly corresponds to TRBD1 (6 bases). In germline, CDR1 is SGHVS, CDR2 FNYEAQ. Trimming shortened V by 5 bases and J by 0 bases, and 14 bases separated the two germline ends. The CDR3 has 16 amino acids. CDR3 loop: CASSLLDSLSGNTIYF. DNA of the CDR3: TGTGCCAGCAGCCTGTTGGACAGCCTCTCTGGAAACACCATATATTTT.

This chain uses TRBV7-9 with TRBJ2-7; D might be TRBD2 (5 bases). V gave up 5 bases and J gave up 0 bases, with 14 bases separating them. Germline values: CDR1 SEHNR, CDR2 FQNEAQ (reference sequence). The CDR3 has 15 residues. The CDR3: CASSSTRENSYEQYF. The CDR3 bases are TGTGCCAGCAGCAGTACCCGGGAAAACTCCTACGAGCAGTACTTC.

The chain combines TRBV6-5 with TRBJ1-6; TRBD1 matches at 8 bases. The CDR3 is 15 residues long. V was clipped by 6 bases and J by 10 bases; unmatched bases: 11. CDR1 is MNHEY, CDR2 SVGAGI, per germline. CDR3 in amino acids: CASRVPGQVGSPLHF. Written as DNA, the CDR3 is TGTGCCAGCAGGGTTCCGGGACAGGTCGGGTCACCCCTCCACTTT.

The V call is TRBV30, the J call TRBJ2-7; perhaps TRBD2 as D (7 bases). Germline-derived CDR1 and CDR2 are GTSNPN and SVGIG (reference sequence). The CDR3 totals 14 residues. Trimming removed 5 bases at V and 0 bases at J, with 14 bases between. The CDR3 DNA is TGTGCCTGGGGTTCGGGGGGCAGCTCCTACGAGCAGTACTTC. This codes for CAWGSGGSSYEQYF.

The chain links TRBV14 to TRBJ1-1; D remains unclear. CDR1 is SGHDN, CDR2 FVKESK, per germline. V gave up 5 bases and J gave up 6 bases, with 13 bases separating them. This CDR3 has 13 amino acids. This CDR3 reads CASSLGPGAEAFF. CDR3 nucleotides: TGTGCCAGCAGCTTGGGCCCCGGCGCTGAAGCTTTCTTT.

The chain employs TRBV7-9 and TRBJ2-2; 10 positions match TRBD1. V trimming: 3 bases; J trimming: 0 bases; junction bases outside the gene matches: 7. This CDR3 spans 18 amino acids. The germline gives CDR1 SEHNR, CDR2 FQNEAQ (reference sequence). CDR3 in amino acids: CASSFGLGQGANTGELFF. Here the CDR3 DNA reads TGTGCCAGCAGCTTCGGCCTCGGACAGGGGGCGAACACCGGGGAGCTGTTTTTT.

The chain carries TRBV7-2 and TRBJ1-1; unclear D gene. Trimming stripped 1 base from V and 6 bases from J, with 9 bases between. Germline lookup yields CDR1 SGHTA and CDR2 FQGNSA. The CDR3 sequence is 13 residues long. The CDR3 reads CASSLVPSAEAFF. For the CDR3, the DNA is TGTGCCAGCAGCTTAGTTCCAAGCGCTGAAGCTTTCTTT.

This clone was seen only a few times. The chain couples TRBV29-1 to TRBJ2-5, with 9 bases aligning to TRBD2. This CDR3 contains 13 residues. Germline CDR1 and CDR2: SQVTM and ANQGSEA. V shed 6 bases, J shed 6 bases, and the junction held 8 bases outside the gene matches. The CDR3 protein is CSVRVAGAKTQYF. CDR3 DNA sequence: TGCAGCGTCCGAGTAGCGGGGGCGAAGACCCAGTACTTC.

This clone was seen only a few times. Given a much more abundant clone one base away, this may be a read error. The same CDR3 arises from other DNA sequences in this sample as well. The CDR3 region has the DNA TGTGCCAGCAGTGAAGTCAGGAACACTGAAGCTTTCTTT. Its translation is CASSEVRNTEAFF. The rearrangement links TRBV6-1 to TRBJ1-1; D is unclear. Trimming stripped 1 base from V and 1 base from J, with 4 bases between. CDR1 MNHNS and CDR2 SASEGT come from the germline V gene. CDR3 length: 13 amino acids.

This chain uses TRBV29-1 with TRBJ2-1; tentative D call: TRBD2 (7 bases). Germline-derived CDR1 and CDR2 are SQVTM and ANQGSEA. V shed 6 bases and J shed 9 bases, with 18 bases lying between them. This CDR3 is built from 13 residues. The CDR3 loop is CSVETTGRGEQFF. CDR3 nucleotide sequence: TGCAGCGTCGAGACTACAGGGAGGGGTGAGCAGTTCTTC.

The sample holds a few counts of this clone. This chain uses TRBV28 with TRBJ2-7; possible D gene TRBD1, 5 bases. This CDR3 is built from 11 residues. Trimming cost V 4 bases and J 5 bases, with 6 bases left between them. CDR1 MDHEN and CDR2 SYDVKM come from the germline V gene. The chain's CDR3 is CASSWGHEQYF. CDR3 sequence (DNA): TGTGCCAGCAGTTGGGGCCACGAGCAGTACTTC. Based on the CDR3 plus reference TRBV28 and TRBJ2-7, the full variable domain is DVKVTQSSRYLVKRTGEKVFLECVQDMDHENMFWYRQDPGLGLRLIYFSYDVKMKEKGDIPEGYSVSREKKERFSLILESASTNQTSMYLCASSWGHEQYFGPGTRLTVT.

This sequence joins TRBV3-1 (or the pseudogene TRBV3-2) and TRBJ2-7; D uncertain. CDR3 length: 15 amino acids. Germline CDR1 is LGHDT and CDR2 is YNNKEL (reference sequence). V lost 4 bases, J lost 0 bases, and 13 bases lay in between. The CDR3 DNA reads as TGTGCCAGCAGCCCTGCGGCGGTAAGCTCCTACGAGCAGTACTTC. Protein: CASSPAAVSSYEQYF.

Turning to this clone: The sample holds other DNA sequences that translate to the same CDR3. CDR3 sequence: CASSVGGGYNEQFF. DNA of the CDR3: TGTGCCAGCAGCGTAGGCGGGGGCTACAATGAGCAGTTCTTC. The chain uses TRBV9 and TRBJ2-1; 7 nucleotides match TRBD2. Losses at the gene ends were 0 bases for V and 3 bases for J; bases not matched to a gene: 0. Germline CDR1 reads SGDLS; CDR2 reads YYNGEE. The CDR3 is 14 residues long. Using reference TRBV9 and TRBJ2-1 for the parts outside the CDR3, the full variable domain is DSGVTQTPKHLITATGQRVTLRCSPRSGDLSVYWYQQSLDQGLQFLIQYYNGEERAKGNILERFSAQQFPDLHSELNLSSLELGDSALYFCASSVGGGYNEQFFGPGTRLTVL.